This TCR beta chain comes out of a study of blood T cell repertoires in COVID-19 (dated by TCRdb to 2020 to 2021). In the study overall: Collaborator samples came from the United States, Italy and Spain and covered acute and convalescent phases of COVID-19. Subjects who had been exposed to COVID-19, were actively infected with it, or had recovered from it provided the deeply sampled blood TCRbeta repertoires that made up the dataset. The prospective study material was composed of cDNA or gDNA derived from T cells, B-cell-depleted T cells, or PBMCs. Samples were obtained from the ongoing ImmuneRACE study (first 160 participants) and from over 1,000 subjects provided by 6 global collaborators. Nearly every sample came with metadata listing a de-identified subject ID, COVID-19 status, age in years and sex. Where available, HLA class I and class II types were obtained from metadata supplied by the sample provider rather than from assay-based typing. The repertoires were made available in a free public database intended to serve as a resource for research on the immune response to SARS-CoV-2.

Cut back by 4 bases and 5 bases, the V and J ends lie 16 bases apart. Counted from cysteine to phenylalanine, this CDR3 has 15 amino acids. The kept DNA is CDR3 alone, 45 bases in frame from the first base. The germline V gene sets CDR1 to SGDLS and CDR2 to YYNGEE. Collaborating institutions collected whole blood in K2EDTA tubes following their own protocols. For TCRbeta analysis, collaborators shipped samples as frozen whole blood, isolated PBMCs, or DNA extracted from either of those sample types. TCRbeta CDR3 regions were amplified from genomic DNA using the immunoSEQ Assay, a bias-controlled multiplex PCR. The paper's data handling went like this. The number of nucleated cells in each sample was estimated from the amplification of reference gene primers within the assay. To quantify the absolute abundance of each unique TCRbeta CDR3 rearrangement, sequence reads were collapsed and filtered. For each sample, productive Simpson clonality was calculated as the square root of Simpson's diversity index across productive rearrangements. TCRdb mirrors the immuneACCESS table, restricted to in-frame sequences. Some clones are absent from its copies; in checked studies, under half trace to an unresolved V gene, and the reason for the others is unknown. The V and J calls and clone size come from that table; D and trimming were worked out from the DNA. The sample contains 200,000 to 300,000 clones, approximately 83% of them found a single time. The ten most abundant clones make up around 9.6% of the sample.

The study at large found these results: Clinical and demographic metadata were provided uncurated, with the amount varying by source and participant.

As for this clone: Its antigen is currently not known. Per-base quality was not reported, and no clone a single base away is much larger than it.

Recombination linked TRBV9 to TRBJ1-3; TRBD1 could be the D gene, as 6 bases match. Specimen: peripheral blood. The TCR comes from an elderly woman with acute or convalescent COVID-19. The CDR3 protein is CASSLLGGPRNTIYF. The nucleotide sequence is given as TGTGCCAGCAGCCTCCTCGGGGGGCCGAGAAACACCATATATTTT.